This T cell receptor beta chain was profiled in a study of blood T cell repertoires in COVID-19. The CDR3 runs to 11 residues. CDR1 is GTSNPN and CDR2 is SVGIG in the germline V gene (reference sequence). The germline V and J ends were trimmed by 2 bases and 7 bases, with 9 bases remaining between them. Study members were between 18 and 89 years old and lived in fewer than 30 US regions. Original analysis: Amplifying reference gene primers gave estimates of nucleated cell counts. Profiled with immunoSEQ multiplex PCR; TCRdb holds only in-frame clones, not every one. V, J and clone size were drawn from that table, and D and trimming were deduced from the DNA. The sample has about 280,000 clones, about nine tenths seen once.

The J gene is TRBJ2-7, the V gene TRBV30; the D is unclear. The sequenced sample was PBMCs or T cells enriched from blood (not recorded which). The TCR comes from a woman in her sixties or seventies who had recovered from COVID-19. Written as DNA, the CDR3 is TGTGCCTGGAGTCACCTAGGAGAGCAGTACTTC. Translated, it gives CAWSHLGEQYF.